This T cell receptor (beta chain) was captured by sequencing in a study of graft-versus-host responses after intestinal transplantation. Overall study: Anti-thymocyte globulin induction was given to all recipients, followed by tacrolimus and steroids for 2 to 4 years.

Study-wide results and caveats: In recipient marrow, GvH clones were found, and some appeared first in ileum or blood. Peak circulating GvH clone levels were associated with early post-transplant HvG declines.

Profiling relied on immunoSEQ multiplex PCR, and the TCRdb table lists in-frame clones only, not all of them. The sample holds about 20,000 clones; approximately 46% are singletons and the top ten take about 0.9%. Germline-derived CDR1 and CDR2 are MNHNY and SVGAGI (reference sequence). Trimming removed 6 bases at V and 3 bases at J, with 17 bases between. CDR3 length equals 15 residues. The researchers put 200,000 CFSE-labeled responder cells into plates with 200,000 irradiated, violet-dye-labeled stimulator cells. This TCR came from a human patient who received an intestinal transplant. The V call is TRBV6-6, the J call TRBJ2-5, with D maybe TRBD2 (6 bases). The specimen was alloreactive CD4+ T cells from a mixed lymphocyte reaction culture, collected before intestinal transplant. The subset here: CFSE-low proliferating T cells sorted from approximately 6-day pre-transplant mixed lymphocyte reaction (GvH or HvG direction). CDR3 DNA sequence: TGTGCCAGCAGCCCCTCGAGCTGGGGGGAAGAGACCCAGTACTTC. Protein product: CASSPSSWGEETQYF.